This section outlines one T cell receptor (beta chain) sequence together with its context. Its cognate antigen is unknown. This record comes from a study of naive and memory T cell subsets. The beta constant-region primer was an equimolar mix of two oligonucleotides covering TRBC1 and TRBC2. Nested alpha and beta constant-region primers with the SP2 primer drove four PCR rounds on ligated cDNA. TCRdb itself ran the UMI-ligation and nested PCR reads through MiXCR, one entry per CDR3 protein. The sample shows approximately 140,000 distinct CDR3 sequences, 22% of them seen only once. In germline, CDR1 is SGHTA, CDR2 FQGNSA. The CDR3 has 14 amino acids. Unmatched junction bases numbered 3, after V lost 5 bases and J lost 3 bases. Study observations and caveats: A few larger clonotypes appeared in naive repertoires, especially CD8, possibly memory cells re-expressing CD45RA.

The material sequenced was naive CD4+ T cells from blood. This TCR derives from a human donor in good health. The rearrangement uses TRBV7-2 and TRBJ2-7, with 11 bases that match TRBD2. The CDR3 reads CASSRTSGYYEQYF. The CDR3 DNA follows: TGTGCCAGCAGCCGGACTAGCGGGTACTACGAGCAGTACTTC.